This TCR beta chain was found in a study of blood T cell repertoires in COVID-19. Trimming shortened V by 4 bases and J by 4 bases, and 11 bases separated the two germline ends. The CDR3 extends over 13 amino acids. Looked up from germline, CDR1 is KGHSH and CDR2 is LQKENI. TCRdb's copy holds only in-frame clones and misses some; the assay was immunoSEQ multiplex PCR. Here the sample spans more than 110,000 clones, over 75% being singletons. Sequencing was done on a sample of peripheral blood. J is TRBJ2-7 and V is TRBV18; D is uncertain. The TCR was taken from a human donor in a cohort sampled during active COVID-19. The chain's CDR3 is CASSLPQLYEQYF. The CDR3 DNA sequence: TGTGCCAGCTCACTTCCCCAGTTGTACGAGCAGTACTTC.